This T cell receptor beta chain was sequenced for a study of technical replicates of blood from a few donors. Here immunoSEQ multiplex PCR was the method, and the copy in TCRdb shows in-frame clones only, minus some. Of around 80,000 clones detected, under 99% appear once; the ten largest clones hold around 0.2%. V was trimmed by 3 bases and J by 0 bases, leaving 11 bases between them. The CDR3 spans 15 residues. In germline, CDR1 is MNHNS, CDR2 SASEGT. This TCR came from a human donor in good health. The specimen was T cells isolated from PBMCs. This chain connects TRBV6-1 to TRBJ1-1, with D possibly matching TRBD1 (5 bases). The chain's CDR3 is CASSEVGHVNTEAFF. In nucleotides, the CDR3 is TGTGCCAGCAGTGAGGTGGGGCACGTGAACACTGAAGCTTTCTTT.